The 25 T cell receptor beta chains presented below share a single source sample, sequenced in a study of T cell responses to AZD1222 COVID-19 vaccine. Here immunoSEQ multiplex PCR was the method, and the copy in TCRdb shows in-frame clones only, minus some. The repertoire holds about 160,000 clones, with 92% as singletons. The material was peripheral blood, obtained on day 0 of MenACWY control vaccination. Source of these receptors: an adult in good health.

The rearrangement uses TRBV12-3 or TRBV12-4 and TRBJ1-1; D is unresolved. There are 12 residues in the CDR3. V was pared by 5 bases and J by 4 bases, with 8 bases between. The CDR3 spells CASSIGSTEAFF. The DNA for the CDR3 is TGTGCCAGCAGTATAGGGTCCACTGAAGCTTTCTTT.

This clone occurred once. The V call is TRBV11-3, the J call TRBJ2-3, with D possibly called TRBD1 or TRBD2 (5 bases each). The ends were cut back, 1 base at V and 3 bases at J, with 14 bases in the middle. The germline CDR1 and CDR2 sequences are SGHNT and YENEEA. The CDR3 totals 16 residues. The CDR3 reads CASSLVSAGTTDTQYF. The CDR3 DNA reads TGTGCCAGCAGCTTAGTGTCGGCAGGGACGACAGATACGCAGTATTTT.

The count of this clone is one. The chain combines TRBV11-3 with TRBJ2-1; D gene unclear. Germline V gene data show CDR1 as SGHNT and CDR2 as YENEEA. This CDR3 has 12 residues. V shed 5 bases and J shed 9 bases, with 11 bases lying between them. CDR3 sequence (DNA): TGTGCCAGCAGCCGTCATCCGGGTGAGCAGTTCTTC. This codes for CASSRHPGEQFF.

The chain carries TRBV7-2 and TRBJ1-3; perhaps TRBD1 as D (6 bases). The CDR3 is made up of 15 amino acids. Germline assignment: CDR1 SGHTA and CDR2 FQGNSA. With 2 bases removed from V and 6 bases from J, the gap between germline ends came to 14 bases. CDR3 nucleotides: TGTGCCAGCAGCTTAATTGGCCAGGGGACAAACACCATATATTTT. Translated: CASSLIGQGTNTIYF.

The chain is built from TRBV5-8 and TRBJ1-2, with D unresolved. Trimming took 0 bases from V and 7 from J, leaving 13 bases between them. Germline CDR1 SGHTS, CDR2 YDEGEE. The CDR3 consists of 14 residues. CDR3 amino acids: CASSLEPPYRGYTF. The CDR3 nucleotides read TGTGCCAGCAGCTTGGAACCCCCCTATCGTGGCTACACCTTC.

The genes are TRBV5-1 and TRBJ1-3; D might be TRBD1 (5 bases). CDR3 length: 16 residues. CDR1 is SGHRS, CDR2 YFSETQ, per germline. V shed 4 bases and J shed 0 bases, with 14 bases lying between them. CDR3 bases: TGCGCCAGCAGCGTCTCGGGGGGTAACTCTGGAAACACCATATATTTT. Translation gives CASSVSGGNSGNTIYF. Using reference TRBV5-1 and TRBJ1-3 for the parts outside the CDR3, the full variable domain is KAGVTQTPRYLIKTRGQQVTLSCSPISGHRSVSWYQQTPGQGLQFLFEYFSETQRNKGNFPGRFSGRQFSNSRSEMNVSTLELGDSALYLCASSVSGGNSGNTIYFGEGSWLTVV.

The chain joins TRBV27 to TRBJ2-1; 9 bases fit TRBD1. CDR3 size: 16 residues. Germline V gene sequence: CDR1 MNHEY, CDR2 SMNVEV (reference sequence). The V segment lost 5 bases and the J segment 2 bases; nucleotides outside the gene matches: 7. As DNA, the CDR3 is TGTGCCAGCAGTCCCGCTTGGACAGGGGCCTACAATGAGCAGTTCTTC. It encodes CASSPAWTGAYNEQFF.

V is TRBV18 and J is TRBJ1-4; D ambiguous. The CDR3 contains 15 residues. The germline V gene encodes CDR1 KGHSH and CDR2 LQKENI. V gave up 6 bases and J gave up 4 bases, with 15 bases separating them. The CDR3: CASSPRRDRNEKLFF. CDR3 in DNA: TGTGCCAGCTCCCCCAGGAGAGACCGTAATGAAAAACTGTTTTTT.

The chain couples TRBV18 to TRBJ2-7, with 11 bases aligning to TRBD1. The CDR3 covers 14 residues. V dropped 6 bases and J dropped 3; count of bases not matched to a gene: 4. CDR1 KGHSH and CDR2 LQKENI come from the germline V gene. The chain's CDR3 is CASSGTGGSYEQYF. The CDR3, as DNA: TGTGCCAGCTCGGGGACAGGGGGAAGCTACGAGCAGTACTTC.

The chain is built from TRBV27 and TRBJ2-2; TRBD1 might be the D (6 bases). Germline V gives CDR1 MNHEY, CDR2 SMNVEV (reference sequence). V lost 3 bases, J lost 10 bases, and 15 bases lay in between. This CDR3 contains 14 residues. CDR3 bases: TGTGCCAGCAGTTTTAACCCACGACAGGCGGAGCTGTTTTTT. Its protein is CASSFNPRQAELFF.

The chain has TRBV9 and TRBJ1-1, with a weak D call TRBD1 (5 bases). Trimming stripped 4 bases from V and 6 bases from J, with 16 bases between. Germline values: CDR1 SGDLS, CDR2 YYNGEE. CDR3 length equals 14 residues. The CDR3 DNA sequence: TGTGCCAGCAGCCAACCCCGGGGGACGGCTGAAGCTTTCTTT. It codes for CASSQPRGTAEAFF.

The CDR3 sequence: CASSIWEGYNEQFF. CDR3 coding DNA: TGTGCCAGTAGTATTTGGGAGGGCTACAATGAGCAGTTCTTC. V is TRBV19 and J is TRBJ2-1; 7 bases fit TRBD2. J gave up 3 bases and V 3 bases, and 2 bases lay outside the gene matches. This CDR3 spans 14 amino acids. CDR1 and CDR2 from the germline V gene are LNHDA and SQIVND (reference sequence).

In its sample, this clone was seen once. The J gene is TRBJ1-2, the V gene TRBV4-3; D ambiguous. The CDR3 totals 15 residues. The germline V and J ends were trimmed by 3 bases and 8 bases, with 19 bases remaining between them. Germline loops: CDR1 LGHNA, CDR2 YSLEER. As DNA, the CDR3 is TGCGCCAGCAGCCAGGACCGTGGGGTTATGGTAGGCTACACCTTC. Translated, it gives CASSQDRGVMVGYTF.

J is TRBJ2-1 and V is TRBV6-5, with TRBD1 matching over 8 bases. This CDR3 contains 15 residues. Germline assignment: CDR1 MNHEY and CDR2 SVGAGI. Trimming at V came to 5 bases and at J to 4 bases, leaving 7 bases not matched to a gene. As DNA, the CDR3 is TGTGCCAGCAGTCTTACAGGGGGTTCTTACAATGAGCAGTTCTTC. It yields the protein CASSLTGGSYNEQFF.

The J gene is TRBJ1-6, the V gene TRBV18; 8 bases map to TRBD1. Germline V gene sequence: CDR1 KGHSH, CDR2 LQKENI. The V and J ends lost 4 bases and 7 bases, in that order; junction bases with no gene match: 3. The CDR3 is made up of 14 amino acids. The CDR3 bases are TGTGCCAGCTCACAACAGGGGGTCAATTCACCCCTCCACTTT. Its translation: CASSQQGVNSPLHF.

The genes are TRBV3-1 (or the pseudogene TRBV3-2) and TRBJ1-1, with D tentatively TRBD1 (6 bases). This CDR3 contains 15 residues. The ends were cut back, 4 bases at V and 5 bases at J, with 17 bases in the middle. CDR1 is LGHDT and CDR2 is YNNKEL in the germline V gene (reference sequence). The CDR3 protein is CASSPPPRGRTEAFF. The CDR3 DNA reads TGTGCCAGCAGCCCGCCCCCCAGGGGAAGGACTGAAGCTTTCTTT.

The genes are TRBV10-3 and TRBJ1-2, with TRBD1 identical over 9 bases. The length of the CDR3 is 15 residues. J gave up 4 bases and V 2 bases, and 5 bases lay outside the gene matches. Germline V lookup: CDR1 ENHRY, CDR2 SYGVKD. The CDR3 here is CAISERDRDGYGYTF. In nucleotides, the CDR3 is TGTGCCATCAGTGAGCGGGACAGGGACGGCTATGGCTACACCTTC.

This rearrangement joins TRBV27 to TRBJ1-3; D possibly corresponds to TRBD1 (5 bases). Germline V gives CDR1 MNHEY, CDR2 SMNVEV (reference sequence). V lost 8 bases and J 5 bases, leaving 16 bases between the germline ends. The CDR3 has 14 amino acids. CDR3 in amino acids: CASAGSGQRNTIYF. The CDR3 DNA is TGTGCCAGCGCCGGTTCAGGGCAGCGAAACACCATATATTTT.

This clone is a singleton in its sample. This chain uses TRBV11-3 with TRBJ1-1; 10 bases map to TRBD1. The CDR3 covers 16 residues. Losses at the gene ends were 1 base for V and 3 bases for J; bases not matched to a gene: 5. Germline V gene sequence: CDR1 SGHNT, CDR2 YENEEA. CDR3 DNA sequence: TGTGCCAGCAGCTTAGTTTCCGGGACAGGGGACACTGAAGCTTTCTTT. Its protein product is CASSLVSGTGDTEAFF.

V is TRBV5-1 and J is TRBJ2-2; perhaps D is TRBD1 or TRBD2 (6 bases each). V gave up 2 bases and J gave up 0 bases, with 17 bases separating them. From germline, CDR1 is SGHRS and CDR2 YFSETQ. This CDR3 is 18 amino acids long. CDR3 amino acids: CASSFGGLAGTNTGELFF. DNA for the CDR3: TGCGCCAGCAGCTTCGGGGGCTTGGCGGGCACGAACACCGGGGAGCTGTTTTTT.

The V call is TRBV4-3, the J call TRBJ2-4; 7 nucleotides match TRBD2. Trimming cost V 3 bases and J 3 bases; bases outside gene matches: 11. The V gene's germline CDR1 is LGHNA and CDR2 YSLEER. CDR3 length: 17 amino acids. The CDR3 DNA is TGCGCCAGCAGCCAGCTAGTCGGCGGGAGAGGCAAAAACATTCAGTACTTC. As protein: CASSQLVGGRGKNIQYF.

The gene calls are TRBV7-9 and TRBJ1-4; D ambiguous. Germline V CDR1 and CDR2: SEHNR, FQNEAQ (reference sequence). Trimming shortened V by 0 bases and J by 10 bases, and 9 bases separated the two germline ends. CDR3 length equals 13 residues. Written as DNA, the CDR3 is TGTGCCAGCAGCTTAGCGAAGGAAGGAAAACTGTTTTTT. It codes for CASSLAKEGKLFF.

The V gene is TRBV6-2 or TRBV6-3, the J gene TRBJ1-1; 9 bases align to TRBD1. Looked up from germline, CDR1 is MNHEY and CDR2 is SVGEGT. The CDR3 runs 16 residues. V was pared by 4 bases and J by 6 bases, with 12 bases of the junction left unmatched. The CDR3 DNA reads TGTGCCAGCAGTTCCCCTCCCGGGACAGGGAGATCTGAAGCTTTCTTT. Its protein product is CASSSPPGTGRSEAFF.

The chain has TRBV5-1 and TRBJ1-6; TRBD1 agrees at 7 bases. This CDR3 is built from 16 residues. Unmatched junction bases numbered 14, after V lost 4 bases and J lost 10 bases. Per the germline V gene, CDR1 is SGHRS and CDR2 is YFSETQ. The CDR3 DNA sequence: TGCGCCAGCAGCCTTGGGGGAGAGGGGGCTAGATCACCCCTCCACTTT. Its translation: CASSLGGEGARSPLHF.

This chain links TRBV18 with TRBJ2-1; 8 bases are shared with TRBD1. Losses at the gene ends were 3 bases for V and 5 bases for J; bases not matched to a gene: 6. This CDR3 comprises 15 residues. The germline gives CDR1 KGHSH, CDR2 LQKENI. CDR3 sequence (DNA): TGTGCCAGCTCACCCTTGGGGACAGGACACAATGAGCAGTTCTTC. Amino acid sequence: CASSPLGTGHNEQFF. Combining the CDR3 with reference TRBV18 and TRBJ2-1 gives the whole variable domain NAGVMQNPRHLVRRRGQEARLRCSPMKGHSHVYWYRQLPEEGLKFMVYLQKENIIDESGMPKERFSAEFPKEGPSILRIQQVVRGDSAAYFCASSPLGTGHNEQFFGPGTRLTVL.